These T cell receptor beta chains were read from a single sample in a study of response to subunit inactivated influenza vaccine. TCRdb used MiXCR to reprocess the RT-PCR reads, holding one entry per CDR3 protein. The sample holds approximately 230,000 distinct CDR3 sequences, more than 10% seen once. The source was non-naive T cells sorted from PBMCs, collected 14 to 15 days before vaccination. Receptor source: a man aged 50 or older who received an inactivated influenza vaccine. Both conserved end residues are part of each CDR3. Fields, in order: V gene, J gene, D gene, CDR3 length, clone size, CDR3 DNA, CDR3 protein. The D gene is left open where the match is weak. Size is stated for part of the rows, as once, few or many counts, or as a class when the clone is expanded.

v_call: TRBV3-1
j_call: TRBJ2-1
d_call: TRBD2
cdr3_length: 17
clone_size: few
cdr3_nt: TGTGCCAGCAGCCAGGATTCCGGGACTAGCGGGATGAGTGAGCAGTTCTTC
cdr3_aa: CASSQDSGTSGMSEQFF

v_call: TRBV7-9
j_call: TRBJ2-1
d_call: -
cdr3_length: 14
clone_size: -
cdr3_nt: TGTGCCAGCAGCCTCGCCGGCAGGGGCCATGAGCAGTTCTTC
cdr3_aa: CASSLAGRGHEQFF

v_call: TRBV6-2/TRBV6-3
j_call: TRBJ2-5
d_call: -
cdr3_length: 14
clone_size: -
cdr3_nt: TGTGCCAGCAGTCACTTCGACAGGCGAGAGACCCAGTACTTC
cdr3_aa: CASSHFDRRETQYF

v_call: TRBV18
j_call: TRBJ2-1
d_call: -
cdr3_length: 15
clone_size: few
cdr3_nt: TGTGCCAGCTCACCTGGGGGAGCGGTTTATGGAGAGCAGTTCTTC
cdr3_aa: CASSPGGAVYGEQFF

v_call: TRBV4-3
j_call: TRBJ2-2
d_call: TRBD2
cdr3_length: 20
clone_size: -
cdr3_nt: TGCGCCAGCAGCCAAGACCCCCTAGCGGGGGGGTATTCCTTTCCCGGGGAGCTGTTTTTT
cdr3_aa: CASSQDPLAGGYSFPGELFF

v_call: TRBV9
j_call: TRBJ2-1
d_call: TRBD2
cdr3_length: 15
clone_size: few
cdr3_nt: TGTGCCAGCAGCCCCTCAGGGACTAGCAATAATCAGCAGTTCTTC
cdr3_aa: CASSPSGTSNNQQFF

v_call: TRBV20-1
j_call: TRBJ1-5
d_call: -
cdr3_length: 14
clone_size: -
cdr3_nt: TGCAGTGCTAGACACCCACGTGGACTTCAGCCCCAGCATTTT
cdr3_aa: CSARHPRGLQPQHF

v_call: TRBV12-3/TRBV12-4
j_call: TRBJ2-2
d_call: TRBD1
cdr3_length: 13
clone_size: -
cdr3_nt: TGTGCCAGCACCTCGACAGGGGGCGGGGAGCTGTTTTTT
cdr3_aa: CASTSTGGGELFF

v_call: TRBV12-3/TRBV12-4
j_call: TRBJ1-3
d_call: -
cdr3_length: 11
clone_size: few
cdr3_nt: TGTGCCAGCGACCGCCTAAACACCATATATTTT
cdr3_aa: CASDRLNTIYF

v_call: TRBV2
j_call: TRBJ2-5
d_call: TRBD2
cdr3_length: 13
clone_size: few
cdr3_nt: TGTGCCAGCACCTCCGGGAGGGTCGGGGCCCAGTACTTC
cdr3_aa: CASTSGRVGAQYF

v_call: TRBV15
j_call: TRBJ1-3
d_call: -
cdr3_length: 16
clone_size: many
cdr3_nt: TGTGCCACCAGCAGAGATCGGCAGGGTACTGGAAACACCATATATTTT
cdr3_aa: CATSRDRQGTGNTIYF